These T cell receptor beta chains were read from a single sample in a study of T cell responses to AZD1222 COVID-19 vaccine. Profiled with immunoSEQ multiplex PCR; TCRdb holds only in-frame clones, not every one. The table includes some 120,000 clones, about 90% detected once. The starting material was peripheral blood, obtained on day 0 of AZD1222 vaccination. The receptors here all came from an adult in good health. The CDR3 runs from the conserved cysteine through the conserved F or W. D genes are given only for firm matches. Rows may omit the clone size; those that give it use once, few, many or a size class.

V	size	D	J	DNA	CDR3
TRBV2	.	.	TRBJ1-6	TGTGCCAGCGGCGAGCTGGAAAATTCACCCCTCCACTTT	CASGELENSPLHF
TRBV7-2	.	.	TRBJ1-1	TGTGCCAGCAGCCCCCAGGGAATGAACACTGAAGCTTTCTTT	CASSPQGMNTEAFF
TRBV19	.	.	TRBJ2-7	TGTGCCAGTTCTCAGGGTTCCGAGCAGTACTTC	CASSQGSEQYF
TRBV4-1	.	TRBD1	TRBJ1-1	TGCGCCAGCAGCCAAGGATCCGGGACAGGGCTATTTGCTTTCTTT	CASSQGSGTGLFAFF
TRBV24-1	.	.	TRBJ1-3	TGTGCCACCGAAGGAGAAACTGGAAACACCATATATTTT	CATEGETGNTIYF
TRBV4-1	few	.	TRBJ1-3	TGCGCCAGCAGCCAAGACGCGTTGCCAGCTGGAAACACCATATATTTT	CASSQDALPAGNTIYF
TRBV9	.	TRBD1	TRBJ1-5	TGTGCCAGCAGCGCTGGACAGGGCCTCGATGGGGCCCAGCATTTT	CASSAGQGLDGAQHF
TRBV7-2	.	.	TRBJ1-2	TGTGCCAGCAGCTTAGCACCGGGAACCCCCTATGGCTACACCTTC	CASSLAPGTPYGYTF
TRBV19	.	.	TRBJ1-5	TGTGCCAGTAGTACAGGGGTATCTCAGCCCCAGCATTTT	CASSTGVSQPQHF
TRBV9	.	.	TRBJ2-1	TGTGCCAGCAGCGTAGGATCTAGCAGAAATACGGTTGACAATGAGCAGTTCTTC	CASSVGSSRNTVDNEQFF
TRBV18	.	.	TRBJ1-1	TGTGCCAGCTCACCGACGGAGTGGGGGGTGCGAGGGGGTACGACTGAAGCTTTCTTT	CASSPTEWGVRGGTTEAFF
TRBV28	.	TRBD1	TRBJ2-6	TGTGCCAGCAGTGGACAGGGACGCCCTGGGGCCAACGTCCTGACTTTC	CASSGQGRPGANVLTF
TRBV7-9	.	.	TRBJ2-1	TGTGCCAGCACCTACCAAAGACTAGGAATGAGCAATGAGCAGTTCTTC	CASTYQRLGMSNEQFF
TRBV28	.	.	TRBJ1-6	TGTGCCAGCACCCCGACGGGTAGGATCAATTCACCCCTCCACTTT	CASTPTGRINSPLHF
TRBV2	.	.	TRBJ1-1	TGTGCCAGCAGTGACGCAGGTCGGGCTGAAGCTTTCTTT	CASSDAGRAEAFF
TRBV10-3	.	.	TRBJ1-2	TGTGCCATCAGTGTAACAGAACTCTATGGCTACACCTTC	CAISVTELYGYTF
TRBV9	.	TRBD2	TRBJ2-5	TGTGCCAGCAGCGTAGGGTGGGGGACTAGCGGCCAAGAGACCCAGTACTTC	CASSVGWGTSGQETQYF
TRBV28	once	.	TRBJ2-7	TGTGCCAGCAAATCAGGGGGAGGTTCGGGCGAGCAGTACTTC	CASKSGGGSGEQYF
TRBV3-1/TRBV3-2	.	TRBD1	TRBJ2-7	TGTGCCAGCAGCCAAACCGGGACAGGACCCTACGAGCAGTACTTC	CASSQTGTGPYEQYF
TRBV5-5	.	TRBD1	TRBJ1-6	TGTGCCAGCAGCCACAGACAGGGAGGTTTCGTTTCACCCCTCCACTTT	CASSHRQGGFVSPLHF
TRBV2	.	TRBD2	TRBJ2-7	TGTGCCAGCTTTAGCGGGAGGCCCTACGAGCAGTACTTC	CASFSGRPYEQYF
TRBV9	.	TRBD2	TRBJ2-3	TGTGCCAGCAGCACCTTACTAGCGGGAGCAGATACGCAGTATTTT	CASSTLLAGADTQYF
TRBV28	.	.	TRBJ1-5	TGTGCCAGCAGTTTTCTAGGACAGTTAGATCAGCCCCAGCATTTT	CASSFLGQLDQPQHF
TRBV28	.	.	TRBJ1-6	TGTGCCAGCAGTTTCAGACTCTTTAATTCACCCCTCCACTTT	CASSFRLFNSPLHF
TRBV6-5	few	.	TRBJ1-6	TGTGCCGTCCACAGTGGGGGCGGCGGTTCACCCCTCCACTTT	CAVHSGGGGSPLHF
TRBV28	once	.	TRBJ1-1	TGTGCCAGCGGGCCAGGACGGATAGAAGCTTTCTTT	CASGPGRIEAFF
TRBV7-9	.	TRBD2	TRBJ2-2	TGTGCCAGCAGCTTAGTTTCCCTAGCGGGGGCGGCCACCGGGGAGCTGTTTTTT	CASSLVSLAGAATGELFF
TRBV19	few	TRBD1	TRBJ1-1	TGTGCCAGTAGAAGACAGGGGATGGGCACTGAAGCTTTCTTT	CASRRQGMGTEAFF
TRBV19	.	.	TRBJ2-3	TGTGCCAGTAGTAAACTCCGGGACTCCGGTAGAGATACGCAGTATTTT	CASSKLRDSGRDTQYF
TRBV27	.	.	TRBJ2-7	TGTGCCAGCAGTTTTTTGGACAGAACCTACGAGCAGTACTTC	CASSFLDRTYEQYF
TRBV7-8	.	TRBD1	TRBJ1-2	TGTGCCAGCAGCTTAGAGGGACAGGGGAATGGCTACACCTTC	CASSLEGQGNGYTF
TRBV2	.	.	TRBJ1-5	TGTGCCAGCAGTCCCCCCGGGGAGCTCTGGGACAATCAGCCCCAGCATTTT	CASSPPGELWDNQPQHF